This T cell receptor (beta chain) was found in a study of identical twins. Germline values: CDR1 MNHNS, CDR2 SASEGT. Losses at the gene ends were 11 bases for V and 7 bases for J; bases not matched to a gene: 12. This CDR3 comprises 13 residues. TCRdb re-analysed the 5' RACE reads in MiXCR, keeping a single row per CDR3 protein. The sample lists some 500,000 distinct CDR3 sequences; roughly a fifth were seen once. This same sample was also taken into another study, of T cells expressing NK-cell markers. From that report: Evidence did not settle whether expanded NKG2C+ T cell clones targeted HCMV.

The material sequenced was CD4+ T cells sorted from blood. This clonotype was sampled from a woman aged 18-30 years in good health. The chain has TRBV6-1 and TRBJ2-7; 9 nucleotides align to TRBD2. CDR3 DNA sequence: TGTGCCTCCTTCCGGCGGGGGGGCCGGGAGCAGTACTTC. Residues: CASFRRGGREQYF.